A selection of T cell receptor beta chains follows, all from one sample in a study of beta chain features in type 1 diabetes. Measured with immunoSEQ multiplex PCR; TCRdb has only the in-frame clones, and not every one. Of 390,000 or so clones listed, around 13% are singletons. The specimen was naive CD4+ T cells from blood. The receptors derive from a man aged 25-45 years in good health. The CDR3 runs from the conserved cysteine through the conserved F or W. The order of the fields is V gene, clone size, J gene, CDR3 protein. Expanded clones are given a class, and other clones once, few, many or no size at all.

TRBV15	few	TRBJ2-5	CATSSAGGIETQYF
TRBV4-1	-	TRBJ2-5	CASSQWTREQTQYF
TRBV23-1	few	TRBJ1-5	CASSQSFQHQPQHF
TRBV11-2	few	TRBJ2-3	CASKIISTDTQYF
TRBV4-2	-	TRBJ2-3	CASSPGTSGRFRGTQYF
TRBV25-1	-	TRBJ1-1	CASSEFGGTGNTEAFF
TRBV30	-	TRBJ1-5	CAWSDGLTQPQHF
TRBV14	many	TRBJ2-2	CASSGSGELFF
TRBV13	few	TRBJ2-1	CASSLDSHEQFF
TRBV9	-	TRBJ1-2	CASSPWTAANYGYTF
TRBV9	-	TRBJ1-6	CASSGLKGNNSPLHF
TRBV5-1	-	TRBJ2-1	CASSSGRGYNEQFF
TRBV18	-	TRBJ1-2	CASSPRDRDYGYTF
TRBV5-4	-	TRBJ2-3	CASSPTGTYTDTQYF
TRBV29-1	-	TRBJ2-1	CSVPVLAGHEQFF
TRBV7-2	-	TRBJ1-2	CASSLAEGPYGYTF
TRBV6-5	-	TRBJ1-6	CASSRGTGANSPLHF